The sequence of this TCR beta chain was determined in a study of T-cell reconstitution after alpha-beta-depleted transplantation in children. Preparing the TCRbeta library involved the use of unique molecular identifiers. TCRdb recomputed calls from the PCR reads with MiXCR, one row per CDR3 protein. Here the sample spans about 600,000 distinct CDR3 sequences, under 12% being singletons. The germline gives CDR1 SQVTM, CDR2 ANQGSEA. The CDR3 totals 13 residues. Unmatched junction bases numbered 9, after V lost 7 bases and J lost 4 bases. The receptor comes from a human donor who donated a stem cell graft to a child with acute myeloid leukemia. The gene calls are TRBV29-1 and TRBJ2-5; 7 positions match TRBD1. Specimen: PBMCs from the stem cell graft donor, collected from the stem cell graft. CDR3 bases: TGCAGCGCAAGTCTAGCAGGGGGAGAGACCCAGTACTTC. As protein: CSASLAGGETQYF.